This T cell receptor beta chain was identified during a study of spatial heterogeneity in lung cancer. Study summary: More beta-chain than alpha-chain sequences were consistently detected. The library had UMIs, and each TCR and UMI pair averaged more than ten raw reads.

In this sample, this clonotype turned up many times. Each TCR cDNA molecule bore a unique molecular identifier. From the 5' RACE reads, TCRdb called clonotypes with MiXCR, one entry per CDR3 protein. The table lists around 24,000 distinct CDR3 sequences, 7% of them singletons. The CDR3 has 12 amino acids. Germline V gene data show CDR1 as ENHRY and CDR2 as SYGVKD. The V end lost 6 bases, the J end lost 0 bases, and 4 bases lay between the germline ends. Time point indicated: sample taken at primary tumor resection. Sequencing was performed on whole RNA extracted from tumor and nontumor lung tissue, or from frozen PBMC, and the material was left unsorted.

This rearrangement joins TRBV10-3 to TRBJ2-3; D gene uncertain. This receptor was taken from a male donor with early-stage non-small cell lung cancer. The sample consisted of PBMCs, taken at surgery. The CDR3 reads CAISLSTDTQYF. CDR3 DNA: TGTGCCATCAGCCTTAGCACAGATACGCAGTATTTT.